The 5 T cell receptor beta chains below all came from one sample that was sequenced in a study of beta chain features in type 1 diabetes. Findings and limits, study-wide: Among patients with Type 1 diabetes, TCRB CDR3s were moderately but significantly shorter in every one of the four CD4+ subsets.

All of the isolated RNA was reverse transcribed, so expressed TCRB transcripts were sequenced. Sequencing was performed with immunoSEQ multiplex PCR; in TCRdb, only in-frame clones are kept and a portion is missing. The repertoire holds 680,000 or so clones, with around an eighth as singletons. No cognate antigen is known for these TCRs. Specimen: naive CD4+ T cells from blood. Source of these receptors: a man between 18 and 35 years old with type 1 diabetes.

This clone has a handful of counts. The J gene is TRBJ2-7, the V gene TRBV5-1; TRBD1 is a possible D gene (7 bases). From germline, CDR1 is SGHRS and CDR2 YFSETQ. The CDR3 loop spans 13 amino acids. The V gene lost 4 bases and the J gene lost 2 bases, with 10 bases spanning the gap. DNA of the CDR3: TGCGCCAGCAGCGGAGGGACAGCCTACGAGCAGTACTTC. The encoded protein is CASSGGTAYEQYF. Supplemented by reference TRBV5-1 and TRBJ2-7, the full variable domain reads KAGVTQTPRYLIKTRGQQVTLSCSPISGHRSVSWYQQTPGQGLQFLFEYFSETQRNKGNFPGRFSGRQFSNSRSEMNVSTLELGDSALYLCASSGGTAYEQYFGPGTRLTVT.

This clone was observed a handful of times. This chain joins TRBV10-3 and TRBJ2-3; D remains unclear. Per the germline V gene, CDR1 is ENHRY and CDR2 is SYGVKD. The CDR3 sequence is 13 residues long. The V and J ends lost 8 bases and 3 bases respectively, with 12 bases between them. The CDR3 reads CAILVAGTDTQYF. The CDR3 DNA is TGTGCCATCCTAGTGGCCGGGACAGATACGCAGTATTTT.

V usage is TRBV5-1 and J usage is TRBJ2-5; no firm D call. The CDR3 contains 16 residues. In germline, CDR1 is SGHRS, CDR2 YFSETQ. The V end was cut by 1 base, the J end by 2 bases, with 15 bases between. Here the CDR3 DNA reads TGCGCCAGCAGCTTGCCGGAGACTTATGGGCAAGAGACCCAGTACTTC. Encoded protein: CASSLPETYGQETQYF.

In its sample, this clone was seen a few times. CDR3 amino acids: CASSKVREGTEAFF. For the CDR3, the DNA is TGCGCCAGCAGTAAGGTCAGGGAGGGTACTGAAGCTTTCTTT. V is TRBV4-1 and J is TRBJ1-1, with D possibly TRBD1 on 5 matching bases. V was pared by 6 bases and J by 5 bases, with 16 bases between. The CDR3 consists of 14 residues. Germline V CDR1 and CDR2: MGHRA, YSYEKL.

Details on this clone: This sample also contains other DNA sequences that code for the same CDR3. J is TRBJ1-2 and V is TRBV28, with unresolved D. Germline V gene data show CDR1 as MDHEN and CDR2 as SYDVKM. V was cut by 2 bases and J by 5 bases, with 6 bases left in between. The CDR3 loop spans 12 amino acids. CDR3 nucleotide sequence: TGTGCCAGCAGTTTACCGGATTATGGCTACACCTTC. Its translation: CASSLPDYGYTF.